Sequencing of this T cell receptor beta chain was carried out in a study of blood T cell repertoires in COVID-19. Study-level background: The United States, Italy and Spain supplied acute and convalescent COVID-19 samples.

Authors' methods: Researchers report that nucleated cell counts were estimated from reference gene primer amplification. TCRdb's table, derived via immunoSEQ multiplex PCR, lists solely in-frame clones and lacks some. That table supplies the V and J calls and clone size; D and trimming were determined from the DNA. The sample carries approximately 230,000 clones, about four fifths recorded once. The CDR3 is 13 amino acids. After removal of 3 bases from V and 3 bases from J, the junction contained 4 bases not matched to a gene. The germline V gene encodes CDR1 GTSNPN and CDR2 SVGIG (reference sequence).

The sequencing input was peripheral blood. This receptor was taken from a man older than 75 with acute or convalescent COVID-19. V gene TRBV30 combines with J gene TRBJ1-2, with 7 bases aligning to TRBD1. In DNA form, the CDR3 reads TGTGCCTGGAGCCTAGACAGGGACTATGGCTACACCTTC. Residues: CAWSLDRDYGYTF.